Presented here are 10 T cell receptor beta chains from one specimen sequenced in a study of T cell responses to AZD1222 COVID-19 vaccine. This table comes from immunoSEQ multiplex PCR, and its TCRdb copy is limited to in-frame clones, with some not included. Seen here are roughly 160,000 clones, approximately 87% observed once, and the top ten hold 4% to 5.5%. The sample was peripheral blood, taken 28 days after the second AZD1222 dose. All receptors come from an adult who received the AZD1222 COVID-19 vaccine.

This clone came up a few times. This chain connects TRBV6-1 to TRBJ1-6, with D maybe TRBD1 (5 bases). The CDR3 has 14 amino acids. The V gene lost 2 bases and the J gene lost 8 bases, with 10 bases spanning the gap. Germline V gives CDR1 MNHNS, CDR2 SASEGT. The CDR3 DNA is TGTGCCAGCAGTGAACGGAGGGGTGATTCACCCCTCCACTTT. Amino acids: CASSERRGDSPLHF.

The chain carries TRBV3-1 (or the pseudogene TRBV3-2) and TRBJ2-3; 11 nucleotides line up with TRBD2. V lost 4 bases to trimming and J lost 5 bases; unmatched junction nucleotides: 11. CDR3 size: 17 residues. The germline V gene has CDR1 LGHDT and CDR2 YNNKEL (reference sequence). CDR3 bases: TGTGCCAGCAGCCGCCACCGACTAGCGGGGCAGTTAGATACGCAGTATTTT. Protein sequence: CASSRHRLAGQLDTQYF.

The rearrangement uses TRBV6-5 and TRBJ2-1; TRBD2 matches at 8 bases. From germline, CDR1 is MNHEY and CDR2 SVGAGI. J gave up 4 bases and V 7 bases, and 6 bases lay outside the gene matches. The CDR3 consists of 14 residues. As DNA, the CDR3 is TGTGCCAGCAAAGAGCGGGGGAGATACAATGAGCAGTTCTTC. It encodes CASKERGRYNEQFF.

This clone was observed a handful of times. The junction departs from the called germline gene at one end, perhaps through a read error. J is TRBJ1-2 and V is TRBV5-1, with D unclear. The CDR3 runs to 15 residues. Germline V gene sequence: CDR1 SGHRS, CDR2 YFSETQ. The CDR3 sequence is CASSFQDPSNYGCTF. The CDR3 DNA reads as TGCGCCAGCAGCTTCCAAGACCCTTCTAACTATGGCTGCACCTTC.

J is TRBJ2-1 and V is TRBV7-2, with 8 bases matching TRBD1. CDR1 SGHTA and CDR2 FQGNSA come from the germline V gene. This CDR3 has 16 residues. With 4 bases clipped from V and 0 bases from J, the junction kept 5 bases outside the gene matches. CDR3 residues: CASSSSGTGSYNEQFF. The CDR3 coding sequence is TGTGCCAGCAGCTCCTCCGGGACAGGCTCCTACAATGAGCAGTTCTTC.

The CDR3 reads CASSPITGNYGYTF. CDR3 nucleotide sequence: TGCGCCAGCAGCCCGATAACAGGGAACTATGGCTACACCTTC. The chain links TRBV5-1 to TRBJ1-2, with D possibly matching TRBD1 (6 bases). V lost 4 bases to trimming and J lost 2 bases, with 12 bases between them. CDR1 and CDR2 (germline): SGHRS, YFSETQ. The CDR3 runs to 14 residues.

The chain couples TRBV13 to TRBJ1-2; no clear D gene. V lost 3 bases to trimming and J lost 8 bases, with 10 bases between them. The V gene's germline CDR1 is PRHDT and CDR2 FYEKMQ (reference sequence). The CDR3 consists of 12 residues. DNA for the CDR3: TGTGCCAGCAGCTTCCAGATTGGCGGCTACACCTTC. It is translated as CASSFQIGGYTF.

The V gene is TRBV6-5, the J gene TRBJ2-3; D assignment may be TRBD1 or TRBD2 (7 bases each). CDR1 is MNHEY and CDR2 is SVGAGI in the germline V gene. V dropped 11 bases and J dropped 3 bases, with 15 bases sitting between them. This CDR3 region has 13 residues. The CDR3: CAGRGQSTDTQYF. The CDR3 DNA reads as TGTGCCGGGAGGGGACAGTCGACAGATACGCAGTATTTT.

The gene calls are TRBV2 and TRBJ1-2; no clear D. The length of the CDR3 is 14 residues. V was pared by 9 bases and J by 1 base, with 15 bases between. The germline CDR1 and CDR2 sequences are SNHLY and FYNNEI. The CDR3 DNA is TGTGCCAGAGACGTGTCGGACTATAACTATGGCTACACCTTC. Amino acid sequence: CARDVSDYNYGYTF.

The genes are TRBV27 and TRBJ1-5; D may be TRBD1 (6 bases). There are 15 residues in the CDR3. Germline CDR1 is MNHEY and CDR2 is SMNVEV (reference sequence). Deletions cut 6 bases from V and 0 bases from J, with 12 bases between. DNA of the CDR3: TGTGCCAGCAGATCCGGGACAAATAGCAATCAGCCCCAGCATTTT. As protein: CASRSGTNSNQPQHF.